One and the same sample provided the 17 T cell receptor beta chains below, sequenced in a study of T cells after yellow fever vaccination. TCRdb re-analysed the 5' RACE reads in MiXCR, keeping a single row per CDR3 protein. The sample lists some 350,000 distinct CDR3 sequences; around 10% were seen once. Here the sequenced sample was PBMCs, taken on the day of the first yellow fever vaccination. The receptors originated from a man younger than 30 who received the YFV17D yellow fever vaccine.

This clonotype was seen a handful of times. J is TRBJ2-2 and V is TRBV7-3; 8 bases fit TRBD2. J was trimmed by 5 bases and V by 4 bases; bases with no gene match: 12. CDR1 and CDR2 (germline): SGHTA, FQGTGA. This CDR3 region has 17 residues. The CDR3 sequence: CASSSSGGRYYTGELFF. DNA of the CDR3: TGTGCCAGCAGCTCCTCGGGGGGGCGTTATTATACCGGGGAGCTGTTTTTT.

DNA of the CDR3: TGTGCCAGCAGCACCTTCGACAGCTACAATGAGCAGTTCTTC. Translated, it gives CASSTFDSYNEQFF. This chain connects TRBV7-9 to TRBJ2-1, with TRBD1 as a possible D gene (5 bases). V lost 5 bases and J 3 bases, leaving 11 bases between the germline ends. Germline CDR1 and CDR2: SEHNR and FQNEAQ (reference sequence). The CDR3 has 14 residues.

The rearrangement uses TRBV7-2 and TRBJ1-2; D gene ambiguous. This CDR3 is built from 14 residues. Germline lookup yields CDR1 SGHTA and CDR2 FQGNSA. Trimming pared 6 bases from V and 5 bases from J, leaving 16 bases between. The CDR3 DNA reads TGTGCCAGCAGTCTCGGATGGGCGTCGTATGGCTACACCTTC. This encodes CASSLGWASYGYTF.

This clonotype was counted many times. In DNA, the CDR3 is TGTGCCAGCAGTCCCGCGGGGCTGTCTAACTATGGCTACACCTTC. Its translation is CASSPAGLSNYGYTF. The chain links TRBV7-9 to TRBJ1-2; D possibly corresponds to TRBD1 (5 bases). The CDR3 contains 15 residues. Germline CDR1 SEHNR, CDR2 FQNEAQ (reference sequence). Trimming cost V 6 bases and J 0 bases, with 14 bases left between them.

CDR3 in amino acids: CASRPEVRGPEQYV. The CDR3 coding sequence is TGTGCCAGCAGGCCCGAGGTCAGGGGGCCCGAGCAGTACGTC. The chain uses TRBV6-1 and TRBJ2-7; 8 bases fit TRBD1. CDR1 and CDR2 from the germline V gene are MNHNS and SASEGT. This CDR3 spans 14 amino acids. V lost 6 bases and J lost 6; bases outside the gene matches: 10.

This clonotype was counted only a few times. V is TRBV4-3 and J is TRBJ2-2, with D maybe TRBD2 (7 bases). The V and J ends lost 3 bases and 8 bases respectively, with 10 bases between them. The germline V gene encodes CDR1 LGHNA and CDR2 YSLEER. The CDR3 runs 13 residues. The CDR3 nucleotides read TGCGCCAGCAGCCATGGGGGGGCGGGGGAGCTGTTTTTT. Its translation is CASSHGGAGELFF.

The V call is TRBV27, the J call TRBJ1-6; tentative D call: TRBD1 (5 bases). V lost 6 bases and J 13 bases, leaving 19 bases between the germline ends. The CDR3 runs to 14 residues. Germline-derived CDR1 and CDR2 are MNHEY and SMNVEV (reference sequence). The CDR3 loop is CASRAGTRFSPLHF. The CDR3 bases are TGTGCCAGCAGGGCCGGGACCCGGTTTTCCCCCCTCCACTTT.

This clonotype showed up just a few times. This chain joins TRBV7-2 and TRBJ1-4; possibly TRBD1 for D (6 bases). The germline V gene encodes CDR1 SGHTA and CDR2 FQGNSA. CDR3 length: 16 amino acids. V was shortened by 5 bases and J by 2 bases, with 15 bases between the two germline ends. In nucleotides, the CDR3 is TGTGCCAGCAGCCGGACTTACAGGGTGACTAATGAAAAACTGTTTTTT. Translation gives CASSRTYRVTNEKLFF.

Ten or more counts support this clonotype. The chain employs TRBV3-1 and TRBJ2-2; D ambiguous. In germline, CDR1 is LGHDT, CDR2 YNNKEL (reference sequence). Trimming cost V 4 bases and J 4 bases, with 10 bases left between them. The CDR3 is 14 amino acids. The CDR3 is CASSPQDVTGELFF. The CDR3 DNA reads TGTGCCAGCAGCCCCCAGGACGTCACCGGGGAGCTGTTTTTT.

This clonotype was counted between two and nine times. CDR3 bases: TGTGCCAGCAGTTGGGGGCCTAGCGGGGAAGGCTACGAGCAGTACGTC. It translates to CASSWGPSGEGYEQYV. The rearrangement links TRBV6-5 to TRBJ2-7, with 9 nucleotides matching TRBD2. There are 16 residues in the CDR3. V trimming: 4 bases; J trimming: 3 bases; junction bases outside the gene matches: 10. Germline V gene sequence: CDR1 MNHEY, CDR2 SVGAGI.

J is TRBJ2-7 and V is TRBV14, with TRBD1 matching 7 bases. The CDR3 contains 15 residues. Trimming at V came to 3 bases and at J to 3 bases, leaving 8 bases not matched to a gene. The germline V gene encodes CDR1 SGHDN and CDR2 FVKESK. CDR3 loop: CASSQEQGRDYEQYF. CDR3 sequence (DNA): TGTGCCAGCAGCCAGGAACAGGGGCGAGACTACGAGCAGTACTTC.

A few counts support this clonotype. The gene calls are TRBV7-6 and TRBJ2-7; perhaps TRBD1 as D (6 bases). From germline, CDR1 is SGHVS and CDR2 FNYEAQ. The CDR3 length is 14 residues. Trimming removed 4 bases at V and 5 bases at J, with 15 bases between. CDR3: CASSSGQRVDEQYF. DNA for the CDR3: TGTGCCAGCAGCTCCGGACAGAGGGTGGACGAGCAGTACTTC. The full variable domain, completed using reference TRBV7-6 and TRBJ2-7, is GAGVSQSPRYKVTKRGQDVALRCDPISGHVSLYWYRQALGQGPEFLTYFNYEAQQDKSGLPNDRFSAERPEGSISTLTIQRTEQRDSAMYRCASSSGQRVDEQYFGPGTRLTVT.

This clonotype was recorded a few times. This sequence joins TRBV5-4 and TRBJ2-2; D unresolved. The CDR3 is 15 amino acids. Germline V CDR1 and CDR2: SGHNT, YYREEE (reference sequence). Deletions cut 1 base from V and 0 bases from J, with 7 bases between. The CDR3 loop is CASSLYTSNTGELFF. For the CDR3, the DNA is TGTGCCAGCAGCTTGTACACCTCGAACACCGGGGAGCTGTTTTTT.

This chain joins TRBV5-1 and TRBJ1-2, with 7 bases that match TRBD1. The CDR3 sequence is 17 residues long. Germline CDR1 reads SGHRS; CDR2 reads YFSETQ. The V segment lost 4 bases and the J segment 3 bases; nucleotides outside the gene matches: 15. As DNA, the CDR3 is TGCGCCAGCAGCCGAGGGTTAACGACAGGGAGGGACTATGGCTACACCTTC. Translation: CASSRGLTTGRDYGYTF.

This chain joins TRBV6-2 or TRBV6-3 and TRBJ2-5; D is undetermined. This CDR3 is 14 amino acids long. The V end was cut by 7 bases, the J end by 2 bases, with 14 bases between. Looked up from germline, CDR1 is MNHEY and CDR2 is SVGEGT. The CDR3 loop reads CASKDGANQETQYF. As DNA, the CDR3 is TGTGCCAGCAAGGATGGAGCCAATCAAGAGACCCAGTACTTC.

This clonotype was picked up a small number of times. This chain links TRBV7-3 with TRBJ2-7; D not certain. The V and J ends lost 5 bases and 0 bases respectively, with 11 bases between them. Germline V lookup: CDR1 SGHTA, CDR2 FQGTGA. This CDR3 has 14 amino acids. The CDR3 nucleotides read TGTGCCAGCAGCATAGGACCAAGCTCCTACGAGCAGTACTTC. Amino acids: CASSIGPSSYEQYF.

This clonotype was seen only a few times. This chain joins TRBV29-1 and TRBJ1-1; tentative D call: TRBD1 (5 bases). In germline, CDR1 is SQVTM, CDR2 ANQGSEA. The CDR3 has 13 amino acids. The V gene lost 7 bases and the J gene lost 0 bases, with 12 bases spanning the gap. The CDR3 here is CSAWGVMNTEAFF. In DNA, the CDR3 is TGCAGCGCGTGGGGGGTTATGAACACTGAAGCTTTCTTT.